This is a list of T cell receptor beta chains from one sample in a study of OX40 agonist ivuxolimab in advanced cancers. Produced via immunoSEQ multiplex PCR; TCRdb's table is partial and in-frame only. The table records 63,000 or so clones, approximately 80% of them present only once. Sequenced material: CD4+ or CD8+ T cells sorted from blood, taken in a trial of the OX40 agonist ivuxolimab. The receptor source for this set is an adult with an advanced solid tumor such as melanoma, head and neck, liver or kidney cancer. Both conserved end residues are part of each CDR3. D genes are given only for firm matches. Clone size is shown for a subset of rows, as once, few, many or a class of expanded clone.

>TRBJ1-1|15|NA|TRBV5-6|NA
CASSLWRMGKTEAFF
TGTGCCAGCAGCTTGTGGCGGATGGGGAAGACTGAAGCTTTCTTT
>TRBJ2-7|14|TRBD1|TRBV19|NA
CASRPGTASYEQYF
TGTGCCAGTAGACCCGGGACAGCCTCCTACGAGCAGTACTTC
>TRBJ2-1|22|TRBD1|TRBV13|NA
CASSGTGVGRGHRQSSYNEQFF
TGTGCCAGCTCCGGGACAGGGGTGGGAAGGGGACACCGCCAAAGCTCCTACAATGAGCAGTTCTTC
>TRBJ2-7|15|NA|TRBV11-1|NA
CASSLGQGSSHEQYF
TGTGCCAGCAGCTTAGGGCAGGGAAGCTCCCACGAGCAGTACTTC
>TRBJ2-5|15|NA|TRBV5-1|NA
CASSLRSGAQETQYF
TGCGCCAGCAGCTTGAGGTCAGGGGCGCAAGAGACCCAGTACTTC
>TRBJ1-5|15|NA|TRBV9|NA
CASSVLPGFNQPQHF
TGTGCCAGCAGCGTTCTCCCAGGGTTCAATCAGCCCCAGCATTTT
>TRBJ2-2|14|NA|TRBV11-2|NA
CASSLVVGGWELFF
TGTGCCAGCAGCTTAGTTGTGGGCGGTTGGGAGCTGTTTTTT
>TRBJ2-7|15|NA|TRBV5-4|NA
CASSLGGSLGYEQYF
TGTGCCAGCAGCTTGGGGGGAAGCCTTGGCTACGAGCAGTACTTC
>TRBJ2-3|14|TRBD1|TRBV6-5|once
CASSGQDVADTQYF
TGTGCCAGCAGTGGACAGGATGTGGCAGATACGCAGTATTTT
>TRBJ2-5|13|NA|TRBV19|NA
CASSTQLQETQYF
TGTGCCAGTAGTACTCAGCTTCAAGAGACCCAGTACTTC
>TRBJ2-6|16|NA|TRBV19|NA
CASSIDSLSGANVLTF
TGTGCCAGTAGTATAGACAGCCTCTCTGGGGCCAACGTCCTGACTTTC
>TRBJ2-7|16|TRBD2|TRBV6-6|NA
CASRTSGGVVGWLQYF
TGTGCCAGCCGGACTAGCGGGGGGGTTGTTGGTTGGCTGCAGTACTTC
>TRBJ2-1|15|TRBD2|TRBV10-3|NA
CAISGSSGGPNEQFF
TGTGCCATCAGTGGTTCTAGCGGGGGACCCAATGAGCAGTTCTTC
>TRBJ2-1|18|NA|TRBV7-2|NA
CASSSRFTQTGSYNEQFF
TGTGCCAGCAGCTCCCGATTCACCCAGACAGGCTCCTACAATGAGCAGTTCTTC
>TRBJ1-2|13|NA|TRBV6-6|NA
CASSYSGDYGYTF
TGTGCCAGCAGTTACTCTGGGGACTATGGCTACACCTTC
>TRBJ1-1|16|TRBD1|TRBV11-2|NA
CASSLHLTGFMAEAFF
TGTGCCAGCAGCTTACACTTGACAGGGTTTATGGCTGAAGCTTTCTTT
>TRBJ1-6|16|TRBD1|TRBV5-1|NA
CASSPGTGAYNSPLHF
TGCGCCAGCAGCCCCGGGACAGGGGCCTATAATTCACCCCTCCACTTT
>TRBJ2-1|14|NA|TRBV5-1|NA
CASSLGAEYNEQFF
TGCGCCAGCAGCTTGGGTGCGGAGTACAATGAGCAGTTCTTC
>TRBJ2-7|15|TRBD1|TRBV25-1|medium-sized
CASSPRTGRGYEQYF
TGTGCCAGCAGTCCGAGGACAGGGCGGGGCTACGAGCAGTACTTC
>TRBJ1-1|12|NA|TRBV7-2|few
CASSRQVREAFF
TGTGCCAGCAGTAGACAGGTCCGAGAAGCTTTCTTT
>TRBJ2-3|14|NA|TRBV5-1|NA
CASSLGTPTDTQYF
TGCGCCAGCAGCTTGGGGACTCCCACAGATACGCAGTATTTT
>TRBJ2-3|14|TRBD1|TRBV10-3|NA
CAIKKGQGRDTQYF
TGTGCCATCAAAAAGGGACAGGGGCGTGATACGCAGTATTTT
>TRBJ2-5|15|NA|TRBV28|NA
CASSSTLGLQETQYF
TGTGCCAGCAGTTCGACACTAGGCCTCCAAGAGACCCAGTACTTC
>TRBJ1-6|14|TRBD1|TRBV5-4|NA
CASSLTGVNSPLHF
TGTGCCAGCAGTCTGACAGGGGTAAATTCACCCCTCCACTTT
>TRBJ1-1|15|NA|TRBV10-2|NA
CASLGINKGGTEAFF
TGCGCCAGCCTCGGGATTAACAAAGGAGGCACTGAAGCTTTCTTT
>TRBJ2-7|13|NA|TRBV11-2|NA
CASSFRAAYEQYF
TGTGCCAGCAGCTTCAGGGCGGCCTACGAGCAGTACTTC
>TRBJ2-5|14|NA|TRBV2|NA
CASSEVVTVDIQYF
TGTGCCAGCAGTGAAGTTGTGACAGTGGACATCCAGTACTTC
>TRBJ2-1|16|TRBD2|TRBV18|NA
CASSPSGGSSYNEQFF
TGTGCCAGCTCACCAAGCGGGGGATCTTCCTACAATGAGCAGTTCTTC
>TRBJ2-3|17|NA|TRBV5-6|NA
CASSLAGPGAFGDTQYF
TGTGCCAGCAGCTTGGCCGGGCCGGGGGCGTTCGGAGATACGCAGTATTTT
>TRBJ2-2|16|NA|TRBV10-3|NA
CAISGQAFANTGELFF
TGTGCCATCAGTGGGCAGGCGTTCGCGAACACCGGGGAGCTGTTTTTT
>TRBJ1-2|18|TRBD1|TRBV4-2|few
CASSQGRTGSVANYGYTF
TGTGCCAGCAGCCAAGGTCGGACAGGGTCCGTCGCTAACTATGGCTACACCTTC
>TRBJ2-5|14|NA|TRBV18|NA
CASSPLQVKETQYF
TGTGCCAGCTCACCTCTACAGGTGAAAGAGACCCAGTACTTC
>TRBJ2-5|15|TRBD2|TRBV2|NA
CASSDLAGSQETQYF
TGTGCCAGCAGTGACCTAGCGGGGAGCCAAGAGACCCAGTACTTC
>TRBJ2-7|12|NA|TRBV28|NA
CASSRYSYEQYF
TGTGCCAGCAGTCGTTATTCCTACGAGCAGTACTTC
>TRBJ1-2|10|NA|TRBV28|once
CASRRSSYTF
TGTGCCAGCAGACGATCCAGCTACACCTTC